Reported below is one T cell receptor (beta chain). What it recognizes is unknown. Per the germline V gene, CDR1 is LNHDA and CDR2 is SQIVND (reference sequence). The CDR3 runs to 16 residues. The entry originates in a study of cytomegalovirus exposure and HLA in healthy donors. General study points: The study labeled 180 or so TCR beta chains cytomegalovirus-associated. Per published reports, the classifier diagnosed cytomegalovirus status with high specificity and sensitivity. TCR beta V- and J-gene trimming, according to a later analysis, was linked to a missense DCLRE1C variant. Owing to their indistinguishability, certain V segments, notably TRBV6-2 and TRBV6-3, were excluded.

PCR involved 60 Vbeta and 13 Jbeta primers. Using immunoSEQ multiplex PCR, the repertoire was profiled, and TCRdb retains in-frame clones only, with some absent. The sample has roughly 160,000 clones, 70% to 85% seen once. The chain carries TRBV19 and TRBJ2-5, with 9 bases that match TRBD1. Near its end, the DNA agrees better with TRBJ2-7, so the J call may be wrong. The sequence derives from a man in his forties in good health and CMV-seronegative. Sequenced sample: PBMCs. For the CDR3, the DNA is TGTGCCAGTAGTACACTAGGGACAGGGAAGAACTACGAGCAGTACTTC. This sequence encodes CASSTLGTGKNYEQYF.